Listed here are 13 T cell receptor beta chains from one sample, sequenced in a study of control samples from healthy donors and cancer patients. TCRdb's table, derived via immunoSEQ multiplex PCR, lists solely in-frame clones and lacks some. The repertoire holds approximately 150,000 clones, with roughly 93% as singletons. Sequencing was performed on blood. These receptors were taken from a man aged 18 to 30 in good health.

The chain's CDR3 is CASSTGTLEAFF. The CDR3 DNA reads as TGCGCCAGCAGCACTGGGACTCTCGAAGCTTTCTTT. The chain employs TRBV4-1 and TRBJ1-1; maybe TRBD1 (5 bases). V was shortened by 5 bases and J by 8 bases, with 12 bases between the two germline ends. Germline CDR1 is MGHRA and CDR2 is YSYEKL. The CDR3 contains 12 residues.

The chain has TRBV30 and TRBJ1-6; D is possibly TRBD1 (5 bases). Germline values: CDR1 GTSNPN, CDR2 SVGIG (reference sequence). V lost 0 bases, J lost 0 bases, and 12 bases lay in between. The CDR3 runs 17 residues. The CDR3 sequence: CAWSVRGTISYNSPLHF. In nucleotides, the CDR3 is TGTGCCTGGAGTGTACGGGGGACTATCTCCTATAATTCACCCCTCCACTTT. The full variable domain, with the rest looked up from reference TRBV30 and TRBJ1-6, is SQTIHQWPATLVQPVGSPLSLECTVEGTSNPNLYWYRQAAGRGLQLLFYSVGIGQISSEVPQNLSASRPQDRQFILSSKKLLLSDSGFYLCAWSVRGTISYNSPLHFGNGTRLTVT.

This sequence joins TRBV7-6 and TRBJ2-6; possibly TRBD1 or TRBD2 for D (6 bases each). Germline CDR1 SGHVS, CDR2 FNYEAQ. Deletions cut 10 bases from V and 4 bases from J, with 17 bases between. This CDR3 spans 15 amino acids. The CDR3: CAIRPRGGGANVLTF. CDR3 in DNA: TGTGCCATCCGACCCAGGGGAGGCGGGGCCAACGTCCTGACTTTC.

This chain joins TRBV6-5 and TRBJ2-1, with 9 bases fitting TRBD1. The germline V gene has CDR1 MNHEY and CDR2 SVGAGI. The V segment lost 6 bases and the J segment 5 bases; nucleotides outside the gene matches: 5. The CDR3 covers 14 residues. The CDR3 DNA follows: TGTGCCAGCAGGGACAGGGGTTTTGACAATGAGCAGTTCTTC. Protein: CASRDRGFDNEQFF.

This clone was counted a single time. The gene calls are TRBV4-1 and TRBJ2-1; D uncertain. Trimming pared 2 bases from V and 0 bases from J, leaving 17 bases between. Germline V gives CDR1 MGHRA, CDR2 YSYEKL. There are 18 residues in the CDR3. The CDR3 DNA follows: TGCGCCAGCAGCCAACCCCCTGGGTCCGAAAGCTCCTACAATGAGCAGTTCTTC. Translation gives CASSQPPGSESSYNEQFF.

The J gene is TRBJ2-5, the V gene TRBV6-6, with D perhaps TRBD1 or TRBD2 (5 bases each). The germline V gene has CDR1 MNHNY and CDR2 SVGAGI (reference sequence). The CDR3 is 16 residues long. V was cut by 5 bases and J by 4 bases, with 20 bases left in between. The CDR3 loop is CASSIPRGGDGETQYF. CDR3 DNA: TGTGCCAGCAGTATACCTCGGGGCGGAGACGGAGAGACCCAGTACTTC.

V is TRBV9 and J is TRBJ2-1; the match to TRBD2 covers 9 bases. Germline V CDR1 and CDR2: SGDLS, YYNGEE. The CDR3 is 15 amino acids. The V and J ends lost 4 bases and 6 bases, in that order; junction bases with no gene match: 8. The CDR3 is CASSPRVSGGNEQFF. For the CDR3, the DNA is TGTGCCAGCAGCCCCCGGGTTAGCGGGGGCAATGAGCAGTTCTTC.

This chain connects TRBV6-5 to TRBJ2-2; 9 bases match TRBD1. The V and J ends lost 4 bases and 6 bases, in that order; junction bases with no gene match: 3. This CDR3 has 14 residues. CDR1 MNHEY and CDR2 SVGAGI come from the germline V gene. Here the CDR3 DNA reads TGTGCCAGCAGTTCTAACAGGGGGCCCGGGGAGCTGTTTTTT. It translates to CASSSNRGPGELFF.

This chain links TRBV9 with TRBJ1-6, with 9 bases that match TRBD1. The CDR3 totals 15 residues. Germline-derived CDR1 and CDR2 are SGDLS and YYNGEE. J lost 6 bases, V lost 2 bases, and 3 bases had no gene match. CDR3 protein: CASSVRQGGNSPLHF. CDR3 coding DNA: TGTGCCAGCAGCGTCCGACAGGGGGGTAATTCACCCCTCCACTTT. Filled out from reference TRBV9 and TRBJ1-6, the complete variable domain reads DSGVTQTPKHLITATGQRVTLRCSPRSGDLSVYWYQQSLDQGLQFLIQYYNGEERAKGNILERFSAQQFPDLHSELNLSSLELGDSALYFCASSVRQGGNSPLHFGNGTRLTVT.

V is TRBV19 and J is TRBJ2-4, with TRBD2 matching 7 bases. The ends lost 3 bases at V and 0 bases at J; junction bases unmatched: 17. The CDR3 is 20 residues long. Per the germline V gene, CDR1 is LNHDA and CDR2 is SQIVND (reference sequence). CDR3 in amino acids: CASSIPLPGGRWGAKNIQYF. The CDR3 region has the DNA TGTGCCAGTAGTATCCCCCTTCCTGGCGGGAGATGGGGAGCCAAAAACATTCAGTACTTC.

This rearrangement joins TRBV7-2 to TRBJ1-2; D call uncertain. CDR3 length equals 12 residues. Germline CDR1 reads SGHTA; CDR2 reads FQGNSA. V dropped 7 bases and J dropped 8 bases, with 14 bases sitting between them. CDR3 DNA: TGTGCCAGCAAGGAGGCGGTCGAGGGCTACACCTTC. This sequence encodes CASKEAVEGYTF.

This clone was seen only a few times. The CDR3 region has the DNA TGTGCCAGCAGTCGAACAGGGGGCACTGAAGCTTTCTTT. It codes for CASSRTGGTEAFF. The rearrangement links TRBV12-3 or TRBV12-4 to TRBJ1-1, with 8 bases fitting TRBD1. V lost 5 bases and J lost 4; bases outside the gene matches: 3. This CDR3 comprises 13 residues.

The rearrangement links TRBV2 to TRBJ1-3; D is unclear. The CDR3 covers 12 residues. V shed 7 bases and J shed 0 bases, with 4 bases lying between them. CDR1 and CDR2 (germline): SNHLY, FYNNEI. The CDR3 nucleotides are TGTGCCAGCACAAGCTCTGGAAACACCATATATTTT. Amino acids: CASTSSGNTIYF.